The entry below describes one T cell receptor (beta chain). This record belongs to a study of blood T cell repertoires in COVID-19. Study overall: Samples came from the United States, Italy and Spain, spanning acute and convalescent COVID-19. The analysed material was cDNA or gDNA that came from T cells, B-cell-depleted T cells, or PBMCs.

In the authors' workflow: From reference gene primer amplification, estimates of nucleated cell counts were derived. The table came from immunoSEQ multiplex PCR; TCRdb's copy has only in-frame clones and leaves some out. That table supplies the V and J calls and clone size; D and trimming were determined from the DNA. Among a few hundred thousand clones listed, around 88% were seen once. The clonotype originates from a woman aged 45-59 years with acute or convalescent COVID-19. The sample comprised peripheral blood.

The CDR3 protein is CASSSTTGATYGYTF. CDR3 coding DNA: TGTGCCAGCAGTTCCACGACAGGGGCGACCTATGGCTACACCTTC. J is TRBJ1-2 and V is TRBV6-2 or TRBV6-3, with 8 nucleotides matching TRBD1. CDR1 is MNHEY and CDR2 is SVGEGT in the germline V gene. The CDR3 is 15 amino acids. The ends lost 4 bases at V and 4 bases at J; junction bases unmatched: 8.